Below, 29 T cell receptor beta chains from the same sample are listed, as sequenced in a study of blood T cells in healthy people across ages. Together with a sample-barcoded 5' primer, a J-beta primer mix was included in a second PCR lasting about 6 to 11 cycles. Each CDR3 protein gets one entry after TCRdb re-called the 5' RACE reads with MiXCR. The sample consists of about 930,000 distinct CDR3 sequences, roughly 29% of them appearing once. The sample was also reused in another study, on T cells of mothers and their children.

The sample was blood. All receptors come from a woman aged 40 to 50 in good health.

This clonotype turned up a few times. The chain links TRBV12-3 or TRBV12-4 to TRBJ1-2, with 7 bases that match TRBD1. V trimming: 2 bases; J trimming: 3 bases; junction bases outside the gene matches: 6. The CDR3 is 15 residues long. CDR3: CASSLLPRGYYGYTF. The DNA of the CDR3 is TGTGCCAGCAGTTTACTCCCCAGGGGGTACTATGGCTACACCTTC.

At least ten counts were recorded for this clonotype. The J gene is TRBJ1-2, the V gene TRBV6-5, with D tentatively TRBD1 (5 bases). The ends were cut back, 6 bases at V and 4 bases at J, with 15 bases in the middle. Germline V gene lookup returns CDR1 MNHEY and CDR2 SVGAGI. The CDR3 is 14 amino acids. CDR3 DNA: TGTGCCAGCAGGTTGACAACAGGCATCTATGGCTACACCTTC. Amino acids: CASRLTTGIYGYTF.

The sample holds a few counts of this clonotype. The chain carries TRBV9 and TRBJ2-5; D perhaps matches TRBD1 (5 bases). With 0 bases removed from V and 5 bases from J, the gap between germline ends came to 5 bases. The length of the CDR3 is 12 residues. The germline V gene has CDR1 SGDLS and CDR2 YYNGEE. The CDR3 DNA reads TGTGCCAGCAGCGTAGCAGGGGAGACCCAGTACTTC. Translating gives CASSVAGETQYF.

The chain combines TRBV12-3 or TRBV12-4 with TRBJ2-5; D tentatively fits TRBD1 or TRBD2 (6 bases each). V lost 8 bases and J lost 9, with 22 bases in between. The CDR3 runs 14 residues. The CDR3 region has the DNA TGTGCCAGCGGGTGGGACACCCCAGGAGGGGCCCAGTACTTC. Translation gives CASGWDTPGGAQYF.

The gene calls are TRBV15 and TRBJ1-6, with D unclear. The CDR3 contains 16 residues. V was cut by 3 bases and J by 7 bases, with 16 bases left in between. Germline CDR1 LNHNV, CDR2 YYDKDF (reference sequence). CDR3 region: CATSSLEGLGNSPLHF. The CDR3 nucleotides are TGTGCCACCAGCAGTCTGGAGGGCCTGGGGAATTCACCCCTCCACTTT.

Only a few counts were recorded for this clonotype. This chain uses TRBV2 with TRBJ1-6, with D possibly being TRBD1 (6 bases). CDR1 is SNHLY and CDR2 is FYNNEI in the germline V gene. The CDR3 totals 16 residues. Trimming stripped 5 bases from V and 0 bases from J, with 11 bases between. The CDR3 bases are TGTGCCAGCAGTAGGGACAAGAGCTCCTATAATTCACCCCTCCACTTT. Amino acid sequence: CASSRDKSSYNSPLHF.

This clonotype was observed a few times. The chain carries TRBV5-1 and TRBJ2-7; 10 bases align to TRBD1. The germline V gene encodes CDR1 SGHRS and CDR2 YFSETQ. Germline trimming cut 2 bases from V and 2 bases from J; bases unmatched to any gene: 10. CDR3 length: 17 residues. In nucleotides, the CDR3 is TGCGCCAGCAGCTTACATACCGGGACAGGGGAACCCTACGAGCAGTACTTC. It translates to CASSLHTGTGEPYEQYF.

Ten or more counts support this clonotype. This rearrangement joins TRBV5-1 to TRBJ2-7, with D possibly being TRBD1 (8 bases). Germline V gene data show CDR1 as SGHRS and CDR2 as YFSETQ. CDR3 size: 16 residues. Trimming took off 4 bases at V and 2 bases at J, with 19 bases between the two ends. CDR3 in DNA: TGCGCCAGCAGCCCAGGACAGGGAGGGATTACCTACGAGCAGTACTTC. Its translation is CASSPGQGGITYEQYF.

Concerning this clonotype: The conserved phenylalanine or tryptophan is not found at the CDR3 terminus, so this likely reflects a read error. The chain links TRBV27 to TRBJ2-3; the match to TRBD1 covers 10 bases. Trimming removed 3 bases from V and 6 bases from J; junction bases left unmatched: 3. The germline V gene encodes CDR1 MNHEY and CDR2 SMNVEV (reference sequence). CDR3 length: 14 residues. The CDR3 nucleotides are TGTGCCAGCAGTTTTGGACAGGGGGTTGATACGCAGTATTGT. It encodes CASSFGQGVDTQYC.

The J gene is TRBJ1-1, the V gene TRBV7-2, with D maybe TRBD1 (5 bases). This CDR3 contains 15 residues. Between the trimmed V and J ends, which lost 6 bases and 3 bases, there was a span of 17 bases. Germline CDR1 SGHTA, CDR2 FQGNSA. CDR3 DNA: TGTGCCAGCAGGATGGGGGGGGGAATCTACACTGAAGCTTTCTTT. Translated: CASRMGGGIYTEAFF.

This clonotype showed up many times. V is TRBV5-1 and J is TRBJ2-4; the match to TRBD1 covers 8 bases. Germline V CDR1 and CDR2: SGHRS, YFSETQ. This CDR3 region has 18 residues. The trim removed 0 bases at V and 5 bases at J, leaving 13 bases unmatched. Here the CDR3 DNA reads TGCGCCAGCAGCTTGGGCAGGCGGGCAGGGGGCGAAGAAAACATTCAGTACTTC. It is translated as CASSLGRRAGGEENIQYF.

This sequence joins TRBV5-1 and TRBJ2-3; TRBD1 matches at 8 bases. Trimming removed 3 bases from V and 4 bases from J; junction bases left unmatched: 4. From germline, CDR1 is SGHRS and CDR2 YFSETQ. The CDR3 runs 14 residues. Written as DNA, the CDR3 is TGCGCCAGCAGCTCGACAGGGGAGTCAGATACGCAGTATTTT. Amino acids: CASSSTGESDTQYF.

CDR3 sequence reads: CASSETITTPQHF. The DNA for the CDR3 is TGTGCCAGCAGTGAAACGATCACGACGCCCCAGCATTTT. The chain links TRBV6-1 to TRBJ1-5; D is undetermined. With 2 bases removed from V and 9 bases from J, the gap between germline ends came to 11 bases. The CDR3 covers 13 residues. Germline V gene sequence: CDR1 MNHNS, CDR2 SASEGT.

There are a few counts of this clonotype. The V gene is TRBV4-2, the J gene TRBJ2-1, with D maybe TRBD1 (6 bases). Germline loops: CDR1 LGHNA, CDR2 YNFKEQ. The CDR3 covers 16 residues. V lost 0 bases and J 4 bases, leaving 13 bases between the germline ends. In nucleotides, the CDR3 is TGTGCCAGCAGCCAAGATTGGGCAGGGGTGTACAATGAGCAGTTCTTC. Protein: CASSQDWAGVYNEQFF.

This clonotype was seen a handful of times. A much larger clone differs from this one at a single base, so this may be a read error. The chain employs TRBV10-3 and TRBJ2-5; D unclear. The CDR3 consists of 12 residues. The germline CDR1 and CDR2 sequences are ENHRY and SYGVKD. This chain's CDR3 is CAIRGTQETLYF. DNA of the CDR3: TGTGCCATCAGGGGCACCCAAGAGACCCTGTACTTC.

The chain carries TRBV5-1 and TRBJ1-1, with D unresolved. V was clipped by 0 bases and J by 10 bases, with 19 bases between them. The CDR3 totals 15 residues. Germline V gene sequence: CDR1 SGHRS, CDR2 YFSETQ. The CDR3 DNA follows: TGCGCCAGCAGCTTGGCCCTGGAACCTAGGACGACAGCTTTCTTT. Amino acid sequence: CASSLALEPRTTAFF.

This clonotype has a count of ten or more. The rearrangement uses TRBV20-1 and TRBJ1-2; D remains unclear. The V gene lost 7 bases and the J gene lost 2 bases, with 8 bases spanning the gap. In germline, CDR1 is DFQATT, CDR2 SNEGSKA (reference sequence). The CDR3 length is 11 residues. CDR3 residues: CSVDNNYGYTF. The DNA for the CDR3 is TGCAGTGTAGATAACAACTATGGCTACACCTTC.

A few counts support this clonotype. V and J are TRBV11-2 and TRBJ2-1; tentative D call: TRBD1 (5 bases). V was shortened by 5 bases and J by 0 bases, with 17 bases between the two germline ends. CDR3 length equals 17 residues. CDR1 is SGHAT, CDR2 FQNNGV, per germline. The CDR3 DNA reads TGTGCCAGCAGCCCCTACTTAGACAGCAGCTCCTACAATGAGCAGTTCTTC. Encoded protein: CASSPYLDSSSYNEQFF.

Note on this clonotype: This sequence may be a read error, since a much larger clone differs from it by one base. The genes are TRBV20-1 and TRBJ2-4; D gene unclear. V was shortened by 7 bases and J by 13 bases, with 20 bases between the two germline ends. CDR3 size: 12 residues. Germline V gene sequence: CDR1 DFQATT, CDR2 SNEGSKA (reference sequence). CDR3 in amino acids: CSVMGRYNEQYF. The DNA for the CDR3 is TGCAGTGTAATGGGCAGGTACAATGAGCAGTACTTC.

About this clonotype: The junction departs from the called germline gene at one end, perhaps through a read error. The chain has TRBV12-3 or TRBV12-4 and TRBJ1-2; perhaps TRBD1 as D (5 bases). This CDR3 is 14 amino acids long. CDR3 sequence reads: CTSSPGTKEYGYTF. The CDR3 DNA follows: TGTACCAGCAGTCCCGGGACCAAAGAGTATGGCTACACCTTC.

The chain combines TRBV2 with TRBJ1-1; TRBD1 is a possible D gene (6 bases). This CDR3 contains 14 residues. Germline loops: CDR1 SNHLY, CDR2 FYNNEI. V was clipped by 6 bases and J by 8 bases, with 19 bases between them. The CDR3 region is CASSDTQGKSEAFF. Written as DNA, the CDR3 is TGTGCCAGCAGCGATACTCAGGGGAAAAGCGAAGCTTTCTTT.

This clonotype was seen repeatedly, ten times or more. The chain couples TRBV6-5 to TRBJ2-7, with unresolved D. The CDR3 contains 13 residues. The V and J ends lost 2 bases and 5 bases respectively, with 10 bases between them. CDR1 and CDR2 (germline): MNHEY, SVGAGI. CDR3 DNA: TGTGCCAGCAGTTACGGCAGTAGCCACGAGCAGTACTTC. The encoded protein is CASSYGSSHEQYF.

The gene calls are TRBV27 and TRBJ1-5; TRBD1 might be the D (5 bases). The germline V gene encodes CDR1 MNHEY and CDR2 SMNVEV (reference sequence). This CDR3 has 14 amino acids. Trimming cost V 5 bases and J 8 bases, with 16 bases left between them. This CDR3 reads CASSRPGTWEPQHF. For the CDR3, the DNA is TGTGCCAGCAGTCGTCCCGGGACTTGGGAGCCCCAGCATTTT.

This clonotype was seen only a few times. The genes are TRBV2 and TRBJ2-2, with 7 nucleotides matching TRBD1. The CDR3 is 14 amino acids. Germline loops: CDR1 SNHLY, CDR2 FYNNEI. The V segment lost 8 bases and the J segment 1 base; nucleotides outside the gene matches: 4. In DNA, the CDR3 is TGTGCCAGCCAGGGACAGTTGAACACCGGGGAGCTGTTTTTT. Protein: CASQGQLNTGELFF.

This clonotype was recorded a few times. This chain uses TRBV27 with TRBJ2-7, with D possibly TRBD2 on 7 matching bases. The CDR3 runs 14 residues. Trimming stripped 5 bases from V and 5 bases from J, with 16 bases between. Germline V gives CDR1 MNHEY, CDR2 SMNVEV (reference sequence). DNA for the CDR3: TGTGCCAGCAGTCTACGGGGGGCGAACAACGAGCAGTACTTC. As protein: CASSLRGANNEQYF.

This clonotype was observed many times. This chain joins TRBV28 and TRBJ2-3; D gene ambiguous. Germline CDR1 is MDHEN and CDR2 is SYDVKM. V lost 7 bases, J lost 0 bases, and 8 bases lay in between. CDR3 length: 13 residues. For the CDR3, the DNA is TGTGCCAGCATCCCGACTAGCACAGATACGCAGTATTTT. Amino acids: CASIPTSTDTQYF.

V gene TRBV7-6 combines with J gene TRBJ2-1, with D perhaps TRBD1 or TRBD2 (6 bases each). The CDR3 consists of 18 residues. CDR1 SGHVS and CDR2 FNYEAQ come from the germline V gene. Trimming took off 6 bases at V and 0 bases at J, with 21 bases between the two ends. The CDR3, as DNA: TGTGCCAGCAGTTCGGACCAAGGGGGGCCCTCCTCCTACAATGAGCAGTTCTTC. Protein sequence: CASSSDQGGPSSYNEQFF.

Concerning this clonotype itself: An end of the junction does not agree with germline; a read error may underlie this. V is TRBV20-1 and J is TRBJ1-1; 9 nucleotides agree with TRBD1. Germline CDR1 and CDR2: DFQATT and SNEGSKA (reference sequence). This CDR3 comprises 12 residues. The CDR3 protein is CSALAGGDRAIF. The DNA for the CDR3 is TGCAGTGCGCTTGCCGGCGGGGACAGGGCCATCTTT.

The chain uses TRBV27 and TRBJ2-5, with unresolved D. Germline-derived CDR1 and CDR2 are MNHEY and SMNVEV (reference sequence). Trimming removed 3 bases at V and 3 bases at J, with 17 bases between. This CDR3 has 16 amino acids. CDR3 loop: CASSFRSTEGKETQYF. The CDR3 DNA sequence: TGTGCCAGCAGTTTCCGATCGACGGAAGGTAAAGAGACCCAGTACTTC.